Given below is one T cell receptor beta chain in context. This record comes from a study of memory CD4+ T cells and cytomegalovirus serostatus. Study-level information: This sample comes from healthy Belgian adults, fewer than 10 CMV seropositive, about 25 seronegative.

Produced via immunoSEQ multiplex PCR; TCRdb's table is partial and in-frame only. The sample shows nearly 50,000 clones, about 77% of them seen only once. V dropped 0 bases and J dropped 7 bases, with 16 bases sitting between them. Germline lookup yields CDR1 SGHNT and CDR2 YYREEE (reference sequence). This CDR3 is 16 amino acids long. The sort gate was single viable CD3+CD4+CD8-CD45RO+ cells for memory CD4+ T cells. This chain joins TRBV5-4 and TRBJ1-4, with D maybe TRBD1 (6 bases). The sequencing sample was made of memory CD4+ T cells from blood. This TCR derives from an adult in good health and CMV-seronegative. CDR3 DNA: TGTGCCAGCAGCTTGGCCAAGCGGGGGCGAGGTGAAAAACTGTTTTTT. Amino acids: CASSLAKRGRGEKLFF.